What follows is one T cell receptor beta chain and its context. Its antigen is still unknown. Time point here: recipient sample about 28 days before transplant, after cytoreduction. The data were produced by immunoSEQ multiplex PCR, yet TCRdb's version contains in-frame clones alone and is incomplete. The sample holds 35,000 to 50,000 clones; around 85% are singletons and the top ten take around 3%. The germline V gene encodes CDR1 LGHNA and CDR2 YSLEER. The CDR3 runs 17 residues. V gave up 4 bases and J gave up 6 bases; unmatched junction bases: 12. The record originates from a study of T cell clonotyping in hematopoietic cell transplantation. Whole-study findings and limits: After transplant, recipient diversity fell while pathologically expanded clonotypes grew through day 180.

The TCR comes from a man aged 60 to 75 with acute myeloid leukemia. Some clones in this sample may be carry-over from other donors' samples. The chain combines TRBV4-3 with TRBJ2-2; 9 bases match TRBD2. Sequenced here: peripheral blood mononuclear cells, sampled before stem cell transplant. The CDR3 sequence: CASSRRRGGGIAGELFF. The DNA for the CDR3 is TGCGCCAGCAGCCGACGTCGCGGGGGGGGTATCGCCGGGGAGCTGTTTTTT.